This section outlines one TCR beta chain sequence together with its context. Thyroid surgery was preceded by no treatment in any patient. The record originates from a study of metastatic and nonmetastatic thyroid tumors. The CDR3 totals 14 residues. Deletions cut 7 bases from V and 5 bases from J, with 17 bases between. Germline-derived CDR1 and CDR2 are SGHAT and FQNNGV. MiXCR re-clonotyped the PCR reads for TCRdb. This sample yields 3,500 to 5,000 clones, of which 35% are seen a single time; approximately 30% belongs to the top ten. Sequencing used adjacent normal tissue. The source is a female donor with papillary thyroid cancer or a benign thyroid nodule (not recorded which). Some clones in this sample may be carry-over from other donors' samples. This sequence joins TRBV11-2 and TRBJ2-5; a possible D gene is TRBD2 (6 bases). The CDR3 DNA is TGTGCCAGCAAGAGGGAGTCGGGACTCGAGACCCAGTACTTC. This translates into CASKRESGLETQYF.